This T cell receptor (beta chain) was obtained from a study of blood T cell repertoires in COVID-19 (dated by TCRdb to about 2020). A note on the overall study: Collaborator samples came from the United States, Italy and Spain and covered acute and convalescent phases of COVID-19. The material from the prospective study consisted of cDNA or gDNA derived from T cells, B-cell-depleted T cells, or PBMCs. The repertoires were made available in a free public database intended to serve as a resource for research on the immune response to SARS-CoV-2. Samples came from the ongoing ImmuneRACE study (first 160 participants) plus 1,254 subjects from 6 global collaborators. The dataset comprised deeply sampled blood TCRbeta repertoires from subjects exposed to, actively infected with, or recovered from COVID-19. Where available, HLA class I and class II types were taken from metadata supplied by the sample provider and were not determined by assay-based typing. A de-identified subject ID, COVID-19 status, age in years and sex were almost always included in the sample metadata.

The immunoSEQ Assay, a bias-controlled multiplex PCR, was used to amplify TCRbeta CDR3 regions from genomic DNA. Per the original workflow: Within the assay, amplification of reference gene primers was used to estimate how many nucleated cells each sample contained. Sequence reads were collapsed and filtered to measure the absolute abundance of every unique TCRbeta CDR3 rearrangement. For each sample, productive Simpson clonality was calculated as the square root of Simpson's diversity index over productive rearrangements. In TCRdb, the immuneACCESS table is reduced to in-frame sequences with V and J assigned. These tables do not hold every clone; where another copy was compared, an unresolved V gene accounts for under half, and the others remain unexplained. V, J and clone size derive from that table, while D and trimming were established from the DNA sequence. The sample contains 130,000 to 150,000 clones, 65% to 85% of them found a single time. The ten largest clones capture under 7% of the sample.

The CDR3, cysteine through phenylalanine, is 13 amino acids long. Only CDR3 DNA is held: 39 bases, read in frame from base 1. CDR1 SNHLY and CDR2 FYNNEI were looked up in the germline V gene. The V end loses 6 bases and the J end loses 4 bases, and a stretch of 12 bases separates them. Of note for this clone: It has no known antigen specificity. Base qualities are not at hand, and no much larger clone is one base apart.

Participants in the prospective study were aged 18 to 89 years, lived in more than 20 United States geographic areas, and enrolled through a virtual design. In the prospective study, participants were assigned to cohorts based on the clinical history participants reported in a screening survey and a study questionnaire. Exposed participants had been in contact, within 2 weeks of entering the study, with a person who had a PCR-confirmed or clinician-diagnosed case of COVID-19. In the prospective study, whole blood, serum and a nasopharyngeal or oropharyngeal swab were collected from each participant by mobile phlebotomists. Over an approximately 2-month period, participants in the prospective study had the option of providing additional blood draws and questionnaires. Prospective study blood samples were shipped either frozen or at room temperature before DNA extraction. What the work shows at the level of the full study, not this receptor alone: The quantity of clinical and demographic metadata differed by source and by participant and was supplied without curation.

This chain is built from TRBV2 and TRBJ1-2, and the D gene may be TRBD1, 5 bases matching. The source of this sequence is a woman in her forties or fifties who had been exposed to COVID-19. Sequencing was performed on PBMCs or T cells enriched from blood (not recorded which). The sequence in DNA is TGTGCCAGCAGCGGTACAGGCGGCTATGGCTACACCTTC. It codes for CASSGTGGYGYTF.